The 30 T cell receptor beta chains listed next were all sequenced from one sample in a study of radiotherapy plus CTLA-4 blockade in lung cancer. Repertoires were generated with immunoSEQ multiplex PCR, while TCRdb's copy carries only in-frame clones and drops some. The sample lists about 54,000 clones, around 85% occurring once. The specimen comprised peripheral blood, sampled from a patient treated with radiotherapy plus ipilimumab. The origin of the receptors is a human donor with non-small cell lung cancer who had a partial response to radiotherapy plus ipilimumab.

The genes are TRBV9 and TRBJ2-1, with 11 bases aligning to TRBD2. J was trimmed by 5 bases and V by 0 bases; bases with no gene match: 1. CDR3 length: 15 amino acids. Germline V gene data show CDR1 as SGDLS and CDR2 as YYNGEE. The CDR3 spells CASSVDSGGDNEQFF. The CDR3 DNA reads TGTGCCAGCAGCGTAGATAGCGGGGGGGACAATGAGCAGTTCTTC.

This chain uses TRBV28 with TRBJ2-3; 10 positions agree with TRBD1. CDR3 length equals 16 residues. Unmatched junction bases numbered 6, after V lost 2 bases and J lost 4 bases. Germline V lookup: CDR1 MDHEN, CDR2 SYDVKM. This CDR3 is CASSLTGTGVADTQYF. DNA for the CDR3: TGTGCCAGCAGTTTAACCGGGACAGGGGTAGCAGATACGCAGTATTTT.

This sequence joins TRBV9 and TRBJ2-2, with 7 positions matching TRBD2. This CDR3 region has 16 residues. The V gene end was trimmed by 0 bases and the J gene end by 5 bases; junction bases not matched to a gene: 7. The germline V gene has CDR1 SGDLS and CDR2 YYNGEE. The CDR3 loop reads CASSVGGGPGTGELFF. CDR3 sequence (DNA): TGTGCCAGCAGCGTAGGGGGAGGGCCAGGGACCGGGGAGCTGTTTTTT. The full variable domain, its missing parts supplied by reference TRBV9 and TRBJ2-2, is DSGVTQTPKHLITATGQRVTLRCSPRSGDLSVYWYQQSLDQGLQFLIQYYNGEERAKGNILERFSAQQFPDLHSELNLSSLELGDSALYFCASSVGGGPGTGELFFGEGSRLTVL.

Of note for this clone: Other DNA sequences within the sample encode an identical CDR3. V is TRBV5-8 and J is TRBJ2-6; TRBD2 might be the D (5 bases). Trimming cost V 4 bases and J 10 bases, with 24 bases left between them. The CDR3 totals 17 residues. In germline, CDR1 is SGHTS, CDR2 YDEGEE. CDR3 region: CASSGTKQRTHPNVLTF. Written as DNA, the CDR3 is TGTGCCAGCAGCGGAACCAAACAGCGGACTCATCCAAACGTCCTGACTTTC.

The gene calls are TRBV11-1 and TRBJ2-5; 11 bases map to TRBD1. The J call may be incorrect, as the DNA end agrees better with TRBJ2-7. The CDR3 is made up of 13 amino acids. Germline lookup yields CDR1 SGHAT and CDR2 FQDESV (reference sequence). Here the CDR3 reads CASSGTGGGEQYF. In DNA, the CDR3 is TGTGCCAGCTCCGGGACAGGGGGAGGCGAGCAGTACTTC.

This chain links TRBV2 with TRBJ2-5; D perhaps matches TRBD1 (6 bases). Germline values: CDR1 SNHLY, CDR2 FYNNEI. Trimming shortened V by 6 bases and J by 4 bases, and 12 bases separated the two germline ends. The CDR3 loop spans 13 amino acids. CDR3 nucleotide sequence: TGTGCCAGCAGGGTGGGGGCGGGAGAGACCCAGTACTTC. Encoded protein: CASRVGAGETQYF. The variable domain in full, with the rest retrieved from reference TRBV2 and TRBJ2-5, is EPEVTQTPSHQVTQMGQEVILRCVPISNHLYFYWYRQILGQKVEFLVSFYNNEISEKSEIFDDQFSVERPDGSNFTLKIRSTKLEDSAMYFCASRVGAGETQYFGPGTRLLVL.

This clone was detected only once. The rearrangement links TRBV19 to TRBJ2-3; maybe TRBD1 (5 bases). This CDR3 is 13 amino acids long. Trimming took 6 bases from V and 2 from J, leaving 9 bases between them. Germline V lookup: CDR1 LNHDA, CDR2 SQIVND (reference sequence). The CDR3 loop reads CASSQGLTDTQYF. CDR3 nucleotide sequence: TGTGCCAGTAGCCAGGGTCTCACAGATACGCAGTATTTT.

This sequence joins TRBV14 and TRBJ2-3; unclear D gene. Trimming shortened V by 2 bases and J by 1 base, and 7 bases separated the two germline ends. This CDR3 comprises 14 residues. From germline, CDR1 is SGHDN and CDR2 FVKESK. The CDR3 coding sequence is TGTGCCAGCAGCCAACTTACTGGCACAGATACGCAGTATTTT. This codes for CASSQLTGTDTQYF.

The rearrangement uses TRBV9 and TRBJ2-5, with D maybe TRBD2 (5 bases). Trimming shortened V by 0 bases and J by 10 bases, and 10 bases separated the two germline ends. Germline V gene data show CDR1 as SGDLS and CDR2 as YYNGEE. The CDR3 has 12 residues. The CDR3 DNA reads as TGTGCCAGCAGCGTAGATCAGAGGGTCCAGTACTTC. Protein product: CASSVDQRVQYF.

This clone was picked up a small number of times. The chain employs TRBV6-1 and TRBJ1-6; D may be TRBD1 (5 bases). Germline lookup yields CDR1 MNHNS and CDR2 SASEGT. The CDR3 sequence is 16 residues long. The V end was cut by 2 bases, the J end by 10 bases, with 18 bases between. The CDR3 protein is CASSENRDFEKSPLHF. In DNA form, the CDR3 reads TGTGCCAGCAGTGAAAACCGGGACTTCGAGAAGTCACCCCTCCACTTT.

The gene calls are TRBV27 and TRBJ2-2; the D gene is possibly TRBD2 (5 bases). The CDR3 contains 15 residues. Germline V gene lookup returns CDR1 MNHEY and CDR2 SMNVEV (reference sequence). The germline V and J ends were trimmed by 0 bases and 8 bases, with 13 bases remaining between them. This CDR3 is CASSLSSGLRGELFF. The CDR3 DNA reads TGTGCCAGCAGTTTATCGAGCGGACTGAGGGGGGAGCTGTTTTTT.

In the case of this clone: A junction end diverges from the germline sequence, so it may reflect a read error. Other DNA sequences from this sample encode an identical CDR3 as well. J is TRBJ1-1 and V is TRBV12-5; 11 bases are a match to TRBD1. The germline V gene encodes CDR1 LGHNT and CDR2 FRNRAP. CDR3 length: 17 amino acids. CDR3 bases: TGTGCTAGCGGTTCCGGACAGGGGGCTATGGGAAACACTGAAGCTTTCTTT. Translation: CASGSGQGAMGNTEAFF.

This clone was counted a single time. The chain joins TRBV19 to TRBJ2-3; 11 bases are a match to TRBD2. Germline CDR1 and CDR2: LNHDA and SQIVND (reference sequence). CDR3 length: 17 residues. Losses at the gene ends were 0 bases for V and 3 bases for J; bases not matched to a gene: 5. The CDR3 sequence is CASSIERSSGGTDTQYF. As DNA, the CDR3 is TGTGCCAGTAGTATAGAACGATCTAGCGGGGGGACAGATACGCAGTATTTT.

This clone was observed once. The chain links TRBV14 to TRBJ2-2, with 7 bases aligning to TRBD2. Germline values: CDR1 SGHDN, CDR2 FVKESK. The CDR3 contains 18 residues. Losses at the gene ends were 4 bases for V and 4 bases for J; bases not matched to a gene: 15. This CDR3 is CASSRPPKGGVGTGELFF. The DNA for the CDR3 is TGTGCCAGCAGCCGGCCACCGAAGGGAGGGGTTGGCACCGGGGAGCTGTTTTTT. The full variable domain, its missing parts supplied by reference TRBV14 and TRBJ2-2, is EAGVTQFPSHSVIEKGQTVTLRCDPISGHDNLYWYRRVMGKEIKFLLHFVKESKQDESGMPNNRFLAERTGGTYSTLKVQPAELEDSGVYFCASSRPPKGGVGTGELFFGEGSRLTVL.

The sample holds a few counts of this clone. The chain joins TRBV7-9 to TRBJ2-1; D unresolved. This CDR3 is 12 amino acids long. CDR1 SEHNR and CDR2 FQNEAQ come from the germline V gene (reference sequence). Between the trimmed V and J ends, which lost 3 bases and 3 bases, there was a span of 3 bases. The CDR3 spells CASSFVYNEQFF. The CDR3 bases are TGTGCCAGCAGCTTCGTCTACAATGAGCAGTTCTTC.

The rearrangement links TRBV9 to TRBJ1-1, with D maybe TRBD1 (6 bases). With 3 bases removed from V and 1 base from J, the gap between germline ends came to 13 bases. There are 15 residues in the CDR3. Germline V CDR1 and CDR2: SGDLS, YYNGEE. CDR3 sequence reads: CASSAAGAQNTEAFF. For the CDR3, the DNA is TGTGCCAGCAGCGCCGCGGGGGCTCAGAACACTGAAGCTTTCTTT. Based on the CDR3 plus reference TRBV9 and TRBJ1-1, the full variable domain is DSGVTQTPKHLITATGQRVTLRCSPRSGDLSVYWYQQSLDQGLQFLIQYYNGEERAKGNILERFSAQQFPDLHSELNLSSLELGDSALYFCASSAAGAQNTEAFFGQGTRLTVV.

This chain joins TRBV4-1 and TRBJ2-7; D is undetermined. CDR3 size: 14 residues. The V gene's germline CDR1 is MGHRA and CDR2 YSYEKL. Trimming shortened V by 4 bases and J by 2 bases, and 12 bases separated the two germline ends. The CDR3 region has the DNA TGCGCCAGCAGCCGCCCCAACTTCCCCTACGAGCAGTACTTC. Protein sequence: CASSRPNFPYEQYF.

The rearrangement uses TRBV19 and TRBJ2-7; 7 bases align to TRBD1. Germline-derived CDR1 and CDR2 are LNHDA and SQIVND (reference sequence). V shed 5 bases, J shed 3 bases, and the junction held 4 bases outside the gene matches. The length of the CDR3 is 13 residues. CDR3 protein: CASSEGQNYEQYF. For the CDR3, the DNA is TGTGCCAGTAGTGAGGGACAGAACTACGAGCAGTACTTC. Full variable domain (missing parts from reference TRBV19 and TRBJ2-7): DGGITQSPKYLFRKEGQNVTLSCEQNLNHDAMYWYRQDPGQGLRLIYYSQIVNDFQKGDIAEGYSVSREKKESFPLTVTSAQKNPTAFYLCASSEGQNYEQYFGPGTRLTVT.

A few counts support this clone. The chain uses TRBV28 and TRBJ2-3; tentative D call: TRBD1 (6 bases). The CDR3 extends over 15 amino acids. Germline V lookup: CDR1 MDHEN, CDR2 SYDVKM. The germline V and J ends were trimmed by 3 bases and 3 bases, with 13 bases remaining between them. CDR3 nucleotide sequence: TGTGCCAGCAGTTTGTCGGTCAGGGGAACAGATACGCAGTATTTT. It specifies CASSLSVRGTDTQYF.

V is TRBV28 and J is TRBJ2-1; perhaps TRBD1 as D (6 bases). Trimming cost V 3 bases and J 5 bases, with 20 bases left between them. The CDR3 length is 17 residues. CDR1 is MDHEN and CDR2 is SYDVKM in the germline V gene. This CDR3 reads CASSFPDRLGSDNEQFF. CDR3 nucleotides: TGTGCCAGCAGTTTTCCGGACAGACTGGGGTCCGACAATGAGCAGTTCTTC.

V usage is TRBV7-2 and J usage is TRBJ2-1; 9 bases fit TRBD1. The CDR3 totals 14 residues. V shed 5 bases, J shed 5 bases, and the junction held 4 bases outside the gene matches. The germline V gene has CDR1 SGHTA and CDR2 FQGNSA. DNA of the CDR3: TGTGCCAGCAGCCCCCGGACAGGGGACAATGAGCAGTTCTTC. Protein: CASSPRTGDNEQFF.

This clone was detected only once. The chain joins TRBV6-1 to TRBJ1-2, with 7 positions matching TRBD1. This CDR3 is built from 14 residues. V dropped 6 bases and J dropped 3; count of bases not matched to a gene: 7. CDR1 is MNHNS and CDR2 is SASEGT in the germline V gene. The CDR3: CASRTGQIDYGYTF. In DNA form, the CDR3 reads TGTGCCAGCAGGACGGGACAGATAGACTATGGCTACACCTTC.

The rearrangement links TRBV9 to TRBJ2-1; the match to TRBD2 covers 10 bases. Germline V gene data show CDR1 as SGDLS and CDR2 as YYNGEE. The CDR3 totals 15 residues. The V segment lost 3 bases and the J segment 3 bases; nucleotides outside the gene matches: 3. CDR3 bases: TGTGCCAGCAGCGGTGGACTAGCGGACTACAATGAGCAGTTCTTC. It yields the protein CASSGGLADYNEQFF.

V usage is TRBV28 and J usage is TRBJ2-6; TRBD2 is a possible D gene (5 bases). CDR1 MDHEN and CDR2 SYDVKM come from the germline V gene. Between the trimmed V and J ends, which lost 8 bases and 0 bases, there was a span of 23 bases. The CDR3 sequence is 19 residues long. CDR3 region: CASYGLIGSQLSGANVLTF. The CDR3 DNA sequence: TGTGCCAGCTACGGACTGATAGGCAGTCAACTCTCTGGGGCCAACGTCCTGACTTTC.

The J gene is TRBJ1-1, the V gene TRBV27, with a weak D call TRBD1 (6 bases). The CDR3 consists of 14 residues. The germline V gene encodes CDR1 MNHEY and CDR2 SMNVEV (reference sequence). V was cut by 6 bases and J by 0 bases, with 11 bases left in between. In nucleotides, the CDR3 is TGTGCCAGCAGGTGGGGGCTCCTGAACACTGAAGCTTTCTTT. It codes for CASRWGLLNTEAFF.

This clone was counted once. The CDR3 spells CASSTGFRETQYF. The DNA of the CDR3 is TGTGCCAGCAGTACAGGGTTCCGAGAGACCCAGTACTTC. J is TRBJ2-5 and V is TRBV6-6; maybe TRBD1 (6 bases). The germline CDR1 and CDR2 sequences are MNHNY and SVGAGI (reference sequence). The CDR3 is 13 residues long. The V and J ends lost 5 bases and 4 bases respectively, with 11 bases between them.

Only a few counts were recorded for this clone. CDR3 in DNA: TGTGCCAGCAGTGATCCGGACAGGGGAACTGGCTACACCTTC. Its protein product is CASSDPDRGTGYTF. V usage is TRBV6-4 and J usage is TRBJ1-2, with 9 nucleotides matching TRBD1. Germline trimming cut 3 bases from V and 7 bases from J; bases unmatched to any gene: 6. The CDR3 is 14 amino acids. Looked up from germline, CDR1 is MRHNA and CDR2 is SNTAGT.

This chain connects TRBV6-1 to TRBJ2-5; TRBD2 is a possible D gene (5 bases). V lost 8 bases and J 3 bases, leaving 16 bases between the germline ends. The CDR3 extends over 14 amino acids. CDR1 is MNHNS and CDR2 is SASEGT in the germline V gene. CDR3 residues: CASALLRAEETQYF. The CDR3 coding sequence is TGTGCCAGCGCCCTATTGAGGGCAGAAGAGACCCAGTACTTC.

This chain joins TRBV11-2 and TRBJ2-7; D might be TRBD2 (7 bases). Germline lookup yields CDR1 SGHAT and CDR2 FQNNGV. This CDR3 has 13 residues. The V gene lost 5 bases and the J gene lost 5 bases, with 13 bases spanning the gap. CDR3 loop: CASSRGGVHEQYF. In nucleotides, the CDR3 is TGTGCCAGCAGCCGAGGGGGGGTCCACGAGCAGTACTTC.

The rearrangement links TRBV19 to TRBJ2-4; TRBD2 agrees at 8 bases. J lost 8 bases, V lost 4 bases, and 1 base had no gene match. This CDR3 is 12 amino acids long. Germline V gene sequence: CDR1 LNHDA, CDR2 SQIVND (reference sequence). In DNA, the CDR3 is TGTGCCAGTAGTACGGGGGGGGACATTCAGTACTTC. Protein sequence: CASSTGGDIQYF. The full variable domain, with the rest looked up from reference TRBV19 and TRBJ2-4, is DGGITQSPKYLFRKEGQNVTLSCEQNLNHDAMYWYRQDPGQGLRLIYYSQIVNDFQKGDIAEGYSVSREKKESFPLTVTSAQKNPTAFYLCASSTGGDIQYFGAGTRLSVL.